What follows are 3 T cell receptor beta chains derived from one specimen sequenced in a study of blood T cells in healthy people across ages. Through a sample-barcoded 5' primer and a J-beta primer mix, a second PCR was run for roughly 6 to 12 cycles. TCRdb reprocessed the 5' RACE reads with MiXCR, giving one entry per CDR3 protein. Of about 1.5 million distinct CDR3 sequences listed, 40% to 45% were seen once; the top ten hold around 4%. Specimen: blood. The receptors originated from a woman between 18 and 30 years old in good health.

This clonotype was counted between two and nine times. The rearrangement links TRBV12-3 or TRBV12-4 to TRBJ2-7, with TRBD2 matching 7 bases. Losses at the gene ends were 6 bases for V and 3 bases for J; bases not matched to a gene: 5. This CDR3 region has 13 residues. The CDR3 here is CASRPGGYYEQYF. The CDR3 nucleotides are TGTGCCAGCAGACCCGGGGGGTACTACGAGCAGTACTTC.

J is TRBJ2-1 and V is TRBV29-1, with TRBD1 matching 8 bases. The tail of the sequence fits TRBJ2-7 better, so the J call may be wrong. This CDR3 is 14 amino acids long. Germline assignment: CDR1 SQVTM and CDR2 ANQGSEA. CDR3 loop: CSAPGQGSYNEQYF. The CDR3 nucleotides read TGCAGCGCCCCCGGACAGGGCTCCTACAATGAGCAGTACTTC.

The table lists this clonotype with a few counts. The genes are TRBV9 and TRBJ2-1, with D possibly being TRBD2 (6 bases). CDR1 is SGDLS, CDR2 YYNGEE, per germline. CDR3 length equals 17 residues. V shed 2 bases and J shed 10 bases, with 25 bases lying between them. The DNA for the CDR3 is TGTGCCAGCAGCGTCAATCGGGGGTTGATGACGACGGGCGAGCAGTTCTTC. It translates to CASSVNRGLMTTGEQFF.